This TCR beta chain was obtained from a study of cytomegalovirus exposure and HLA in healthy donors. Overall study: Ancestry clustering placed more than 65% of under 450 genotyped donors in the Caucasian-associated cluster. Study-level findings and limits: Rare TCR sequences predominated, though certain public TCRs were found in many donors. Reports credit the classifier with highly specific, highly sensitive diagnosis of cytomegalovirus status.

In the PCR, 60 Vbeta and 13 Jbeta primers were used. Only in-frame clones appear in the TCRdb table, and some are missing; sequencing was by immunoSEQ multiplex PCR. The sample includes some 130,000 clones, about 80% of them seen just once. The CDR3 totals 13 residues. The V gene's germline CDR1 is KGHSH and CDR2 LQKENI. Trimming removed 6 bases at V and 1 base at J, with 8 bases between. This clone was seen a handful of times. What it recognizes is unknown. The clonotype was recovered from a male donor in good health and CMV-seronegative. The chain couples TRBV18 to TRBJ2-3; no clear D gene. The specimen was PBMCs. In DNA, the CDR3 is TGTGCCAGCTCCCGGTTGGGCACAGATACGCAGTATTTT. It encodes CASSRLGTDTQYF.